These 21 T cell receptor beta chains share one sample of origin, sequenced in a study of OX40 agonist ivuxolimab in advanced cancers. The data were produced by immunoSEQ multiplex PCR, yet TCRdb's version contains in-frame clones alone and is incomplete. The table lists about 78,000 clones, 80% to 90% of them singletons. Sample: CD4+ or CD8+ T cells sorted from blood, taken in a trial of the OX40 agonist ivuxolimab. These receptors all stem from an adult with an advanced solid tumor such as melanoma, head and neck, liver or kidney cancer.

This clone was seen once. This rearrangement joins TRBV13 to TRBJ2-1; the match to TRBD2 covers 7 bases. With 2 bases clipped from V and 4 bases from J, the junction kept 17 bases outside the gene matches. The CDR3 has 19 residues. CDR1 and CDR2 from the germline V gene are PRHDT and FYEKMQ (reference sequence). The CDR3 nucleotides read TGTGCCAGCAGCTTAACATTTTGGGCGGGGGAGGACCAATACAATGAGCAGTTCTTC. This sequence encodes CASSLTFWAGEDQYNEQFF.

The chain couples TRBV7-7 to TRBJ2-1, with 12 bases identical to TRBD2. The CDR3 runs 16 residues. Germline CDR1 and CDR2: SSHAT and FNYEAQ (reference sequence). Losses at the gene ends were 6 bases for V and 2 bases for J; bases not matched to a gene: 5. Here the CDR3 reads CASSPLAGGTYNEQFF. In DNA form, the CDR3 reads TGTGCCAGCAGTCCCCTAGCGGGAGGGACCTACAATGAGCAGTTCTTC.

CDR3 amino acids: CASSIITDSLSTDTQYF. CDR3 in DNA: TGCGCCAGCAGCATAATAACCGACTCTCTCAGCACAGATACGCAGTATTTT. The rearrangement uses TRBV5-1 and TRBJ2-3, with D uncertain. The CDR3 contains 17 residues. CDR1 and CDR2 (germline): SGHRS, YFSETQ. V lost 4 bases and J lost 0, with 18 bases in between.

DNA for the CDR3: TGTGCCAGCAGTCAACAGGGCACTGAAGCTTTCTTT. Its translation: CASSQQGTEAFF. The chain recombines TRBV2 with TRBJ1-1; TRBD1 might be the D (6 bases). V was shortened by 5 bases and J by 4 bases, with 8 bases between the two germline ends. The germline CDR1 and CDR2 sequences are SNHLY and FYNNEI. The length of the CDR3 is 12 residues.

The gene calls are TRBV2 and TRBJ1-5; 7 nucleotides match TRBD1. Germline V lookup: CDR1 SNHLY, CDR2 FYNNEI. The CDR3 contains 20 residues. The J segment lost 7 bases and the V segment lost 6 bases, leaving 27 bases of the junction unmatched. DNA of the CDR3: TGTGCCAGCAGCCCGGCCAACCGGGACAGACACGTAGGTTTGTTACAGCCCCAGCATTTT. Encoded protein: CASSPANRDRHVGLLQPQHF.

The CDR3 protein is CASSQGAYGYTF. The DNA for the CDR3 is TGTGCCAGCAGTCAGGGGGCCTATGGCTACACCTTC. The genes are TRBV5-4 and TRBJ1-2, with 8 nucleotides matching TRBD1. With 5 bases clipped from V and 4 bases from J, the junction kept 1 base outside the gene matches. This CDR3 contains 12 residues. Looked up from germline, CDR1 is SGHNT and CDR2 is YYREEE (reference sequence).

In nucleotides, the CDR3 is TGCAGCGTTGGGGACACTAATGAAAAACTGTTTTTT. Translation gives CSVGDTNEKLFF. This chain connects TRBV29-1 to TRBJ1-4, with D perhaps matching TRBD1 (5 bases). CDR1 SQVTM and CDR2 ANQGSEA come from the germline V gene. The length of the CDR3 is 12 residues. Trimming removed 4 bases at V and 2 bases at J, with 5 bases between.

The chain has TRBV6-1 and TRBJ1-2; no definite D call. CDR1 is MNHNS and CDR2 is SASEGT in the germline V gene. Trimming left V 1 base short and J 2 bases short, with 5 bases between. The CDR3 covers 13 residues. The CDR3 DNA reads TGTGCCAGCAGTGAAGACCGCAACTATGGCTACACCTTC. Its protein product is CASSEDRNYGYTF.

This sequence joins TRBV9 and TRBJ2-1, with 10 bases lining up with TRBD1. J lost 16 bases, V lost 4 bases, and 8 bases had no gene match. In germline, CDR1 is SGDLS, CDR2 YYNGEE. This CDR3 spans 12 amino acids. CDR3 DNA sequence: TGTGCCAGCAGCTTCCCGGGACAGGGGATATTCTTC. Translation gives CASSFPGQGIFF.

The gene calls are TRBV6-1 and TRBJ2-2; 10 bases align to TRBD2. There are 15 residues in the CDR3. Germline V gene data show CDR1 as MNHNS and CDR2 as SASEGT. V lost 6 bases and J lost 7; bases outside the gene matches: 8. In nucleotides, the CDR3 is TGTGCCAGCAGAGAACTAGCGGGATTTGACGGGGAGCTGTTTTTT. This gives the protein CASRELAGFDGELFF.

J is TRBJ2-7 and V is TRBV10-2; 12 bases are shared with TRBD2. The CDR3 has 14 amino acids. From germline, CDR1 is WSHSY and CDR2 SAAADI. Losses at the gene ends were 6 bases for V and 2 bases for J; bases not matched to a gene: 2. The DNA of the CDR3 is TGCGCCAGCAGACTAGCGGGAGGCCCCTACGAGCAGTACTTC. Translation: CASRLAGGPYEQYF.

The chain links TRBV19 to TRBJ2-7; D gene unclear. V was clipped by 3 bases and J by 0 bases, with 12 bases between them. The germline CDR1 and CDR2 sequences are LNHDA and SQIVND (reference sequence). The CDR3 extends over 15 amino acids. The CDR3 DNA reads as TGTGCCAGTAGTATGCGGCCGAAAAGCTCCTACGAGCAGTACTTC. This gives the protein CASSMRPKSSYEQYF.

CDR3 sequence reads: CASSSTGSPGDGYTF. The CDR3 DNA follows: TGTGCCAGCTCCTCTACCGGGTCGCCTGGGGATGGCTACACCTTC. The chain employs TRBV18 and TRBJ1-2; no reliable D call. Trimming shortened V by 6 bases and J by 6 bases, and 20 bases separated the two germline ends. The CDR3 consists of 15 residues. CDR1 is KGHSH and CDR2 is LQKENI in the germline V gene.

The chain couples TRBV7-8 to TRBJ2-3, with 9 bases fitting TRBD2. V was pared by 1 base and J by 5 bases, with 10 bases of the junction left unmatched. This CDR3 spans 17 amino acids. Germline V gene lookup returns CDR1 SGHVS and CDR2 FQNEAQ. For the CDR3, the DNA is TGTGCCAGCAGCTTAGGTGGTAGCGGGAGTTTTGGAGATACGCAGTATTTT. Its translation is CASSLGGSGSFGDTQYF.

The genes are TRBV2 and TRBJ2-5; no definite D call. The ends were cut back, 4 bases at V and 10 bases at J, with 7 bases in the middle. Germline CDR1 is SNHLY and CDR2 is FYNNEI. This CDR3 spans 10 amino acids. The CDR3 DNA reads as TGTGCCAGCAGTGTTCAACACCAGTACTTC. This sequence encodes CASSVQHQYF. Together with reference TRBV2 and TRBJ2-5, the CDR3 gives the full variable domain: EPEVTQTPSHQVTQMGQEVILRCVPISNHLYFYWYRQILGQKVEFLVSFYNNEISEKSEIFDDQFSVERPDGSNFTLKIRSTKLEDSAMYFCASSVQHQYFGPGTRLLVL.

The chain combines TRBV29-1 with TRBJ1-2, with TRBD1 identical over 7 bases. Trimming took 3 bases from V and 4 from J; bases not matched to a gene: 5. CDR3 length equals 13 residues. CDR1 is SQVTM, CDR2 ANQGSEA, per germline. DNA for the CDR3: TGCAGCGTTGACCCCACAGGGGCCTATGGCTACACCTTC. Protein product: CSVDPTGAYGYTF.

This chain links TRBV4-1 with TRBJ1-2, with D unclear. The germline V gene encodes CDR1 MGHRA and CDR2 YSYEKL. This CDR3 has 13 amino acids. V was cut by 1 base and J by 5 bases, with 8 bases left in between. This CDR3 is CASSQGQKYGYTF. The DNA for the CDR3 is TGCGCCAGCAGCCAAGGCCAGAAGTATGGCTACACCTTC.

V gene TRBV21-1 combines with J gene TRBJ1-2; TRBD1 is taken as the D call from the table, unchecked against the DNA. TRBV21-1 is marked as a pseudogene. There are 15 residues in the CDR3. CDR3: CASRRCYRKTYGYTF. For the CDR3, the DNA is TGTGCCAGCAGGCGTTGCTACAGAAAGACCTATGGCTACACCTTC.

V and J are TRBV18 and TRBJ1-2, with 9 bases identical to TRBD1. The CDR3 is 14 amino acids. Germline loops: CDR1 KGHSH, CDR2 LQKENI. The V gene end was trimmed by 2 bases and the J gene end by 5 bases; junction bases not matched to a gene: 3. The CDR3 loop reads CASSPRTGDYGYTF. The CDR3 nucleotides read TGTGCCAGCTCACCAAGGACAGGGGATTATGGCTACACCTTC.

The rearrangement uses TRBV5-5 and TRBJ2-3; D is undetermined. CDR3 size: 15 residues. Germline assignment: CDR1 SGHKS and CDR2 YYEKEE (reference sequence). The ends were cut back, 0 bases at V and 0 bases at J, with 8 bases in the middle. CDR3 sequence: CASSLGQLSTDTQYF. In DNA, the CDR3 is TGTGCCAGCAGCTTGGGACAACTGAGCACAGATACGCAGTATTTT.

The genes are TRBV9 and TRBJ1-2, with D possibly matching TRBD1 (5 bases). With 0 bases removed from V and 5 bases from J, the gap between germline ends came to 8 bases. Germline loops: CDR1 SGDLS, CDR2 YYNGEE. The CDR3 spans 13 residues. CDR3 sequence (DNA): TGTGCCAGCAGCGTAGACAGGAATTATGGCTACACCTTC. Its translation is CASSVDRNYGYTF.